The 14 T cell receptor beta chains presented below share a single source sample, sequenced in a study of control samples from healthy donors and cancer patients. TCRdb's copy holds only in-frame clones and misses some; the assay was immunoSEQ multiplex PCR. The repertoire holds fewer than 120,000 clones, with approximately 90% as singletons. Sequencing used PBMCs. Every receptor here comes from a woman between 55 and 75 years old with lung cancer.

The V gene is TRBV28, the J gene TRBJ1-4; maybe TRBD1 (5 bases). Trimming removed 2 bases at V and 3 bases at J, with 10 bases between. Per germline, CDR1 MDHEN and CDR2 SYDVKM. The CDR3 is 15 amino acids. CDR3 sequence (DNA): TGTGCCAGCAGTTTACACGCAGGGTCTAATGAAAAACTGTTTTTT. This codes for CASSLHAGSNEKLFF.

V usage is TRBV18 and J usage is TRBJ1-1, with a possible D match to TRBD1 (5 bases). The CDR3 runs 13 residues. V was clipped by 3 bases and J by 2 bases, with 7 bases between them. The germline V gene has CDR1 KGHSH and CDR2 LQKENI. CDR3 nucleotide sequence: TGTGCCAGCTCACCGGGGGTAAACACTGAAGCTTTCTTT. Residues: CASSPGVNTEAFF.

The chain combines TRBV9 with TRBJ1-1; D is perhaps TRBD1 (5 bases). V gave up 4 bases and J gave up 0 bases, with 10 bases separating them. The germline V gene has CDR1 SGDLS and CDR2 YYNGEE. CDR3 length: 14 residues. The CDR3 bases are TGTGCCAGCAGCCCCCGGGGACTGAACACTGAAGCTTTCTTT. It encodes CASSPRGLNTEAFF.

The rearrangement links TRBV6-5 to TRBJ1-1; a possible D gene is TRBD1 (5 bases). The CDR3 runs to 13 residues. Germline-derived CDR1 and CDR2 are MNHEY and SVGAGI. The germline V and J ends were trimmed by 7 bases and 5 bases, with 14 bases remaining between them. The CDR3 DNA sequence: TGTGCCAGCAAGGGCAGGGTGGATACTGAAGCTTTCTTT. The encoded protein is CASKGRVDTEAFF.

The chain is built from TRBV29-1 and TRBJ1-4; D remains unclear. Trimming took off 4 bases at V and 2 bases at J, with 5 bases between the two ends. The CDR3 is made up of 12 amino acids. Germline V gives CDR1 SQVTM, CDR2 ANQGSEA. The CDR3 nucleotides read TGCAGCGTTGTGGGTACTAATGAAAAACTGTTTTTT. Translating gives CSVVGTNEKLFF.

This sequence joins TRBV6-2 or TRBV6-3 and TRBJ1-5, with D unresolved. The CDR3 is 14 residues long. The germline V gene encodes CDR1 MNHEY and CDR2 SVGEGT. Trimming removed 2 bases at V and 0 bases at J, with 5 bases between. The CDR3 DNA reads as TGTGCCAGCAGTTACACCTATAGCAATCAGCCCCAGCATTTT. It codes for CASSYTYSNQPQHF.

The chain uses TRBV19 and TRBJ1-4; the D is unclear. V was clipped by 6 bases and J by 4 bases, with 9 bases between them. Germline V CDR1 and CDR2: LNHDA, SQIVND (reference sequence). CDR3 length: 13 residues. As DNA, the CDR3 is TGTGCCAGTAGACCGGAGGGTAATGAAAAACTGTTTTTT. Amino acids: CASRPEGNEKLFF. Filled out from reference TRBV19 and TRBJ1-4, the complete variable domain reads DGGITQSPKYLFRKEGQNVTLSCEQNLNHDAMYWYRQDPGQGLRLIYYSQIVNDFQKGDIAEGYSVSREKKESFPLTVTSAQKNPTAFYLCASRPEGNEKLFFGSGTQLSVL.

J is TRBJ1-2 and V is TRBV24-1; D remains ambiguous. The length of the CDR3 is 14 residues. Trimming removed 0 bases from V and 4 bases from J, with 8 bases in between. In germline, CDR1 is KGHDR, CDR2 SFDVKD. CDR3 coding DNA: TGTGCCACCAGTGATTTGTGGCAGAGCTATGGCTACACCTTC. This encodes CATSDLWQSYGYTF.

The chain employs TRBV24-1 and TRBJ1-5; maybe TRBD1 (5 bases). Trimming took off 4 bases at V and 5 bases at J, with 11 bases between the two ends. This CDR3 has 14 residues. Germline CDR1 KGHDR, CDR2 SFDVKD. The CDR3 bases are TGTGCCACCAGTGACCGCGACAGAGATCAGCCCCAGCATTTT. Translating it yields CATSDRDRDQPQHF.

The V gene is TRBV4-3, the J gene TRBJ2-1; 8 positions match TRBD2. J lost 8 bases, V lost 0 bases, and 6 bases had no gene match. Germline CDR1 reads LGHNA; CDR2 reads YSLEER. The CDR3 is made up of 15 amino acids. CDR3 loop: CASSQDGGALDEQFF. CDR3 bases: TGCGCCAGCAGCCAAGACGGGGGGGCCTTGGATGAGCAGTTCTTC.

CDR3 residues: CASSPQLDRDTEAFF. In nucleotides, the CDR3 is TGCGCCAGCAGCCCTCAACTCGACAGGGACACTGAAGCTTTCTTT. This chain connects TRBV4-3 to TRBJ1-1, with TRBD1 identical over 7 bases. Trimming took 4 bases from V and 3 from J; bases not matched to a gene: 8. The CDR3 contains 15 residues. In germline, CDR1 is LGHNA, CDR2 YSLEER.

This clone appeared a single time. This chain uses TRBV4-1 with TRBJ1-1; D not resolved. The CDR3 covers 15 residues. The germline CDR1 and CDR2 sequences are MGHRA and YSYEKL. The V and J ends lost 1 base and 4 bases respectively, with 13 bases between them. The CDR3 is CASSQGQLKGTEAFF. CDR3 coding DNA: TGCGCCAGCAGCCAAGGCCAACTAAAGGGCACTGAAGCTTTCTTT.

J is TRBJ1-2 and V is TRBV4-1; TRBD1 matches at 8 bases. V lost 0 bases and J lost 5; bases outside the gene matches: 2. CDR1 is MGHRA and CDR2 is YSYEKL in the germline V gene. CDR3 length equals 14 residues. The CDR3 region has the DNA TGCGCCAGCAGCCAAGAACAGGGGGTATATGGCTACACCTTC. Protein sequence: CASSQEQGVYGYTF.

This chain joins TRBV3-1 (or the pseudogene TRBV3-2) and TRBJ2-1; D not certain. The CDR3 loop spans 13 amino acids. From germline, CDR1 is LGHDT and CDR2 YNNKEL (reference sequence). V gave up 5 bases and J gave up 7 bases, with 12 bases separating them. CDR3 loop: CASSVAITNEQFF. The CDR3 region has the DNA TGTGCCAGCAGCGTCGCAATTACAAATGAGCAGTTCTTC.